This is a list of T cell receptor beta chains from one sample in a study of patients and donors after allogeneic stem cell transplantation. In TCRdb, the RT-PCR reads were re-called with MiXCR into one record per CDR3 protein. The sample has more than 850,000 distinct CDR3 sequences, around 17% seen once. Sequenced input: blood, either unsorted or a sorted T cell fraction (not recorded which). These receptor sequences come from a human donor who was either an allogeneic HSCT recipient or a stem cell or donor lymphocyte infusion donor (not recorded which). It is not recorded whose cells these are; they may come from a transplant donor. Each CDR3 is given with its conserved first and last residue. The D gene is left open where the match is weak. The size of a clone is reported for some rows only, either as once, few or many, or as a class for expanded clones.

>13|TRBJ2-2|NA|few|TRBV11-2
CASSLRFVGELFF
TGTGCCAGCAGCTTACGGTTTGTAGGGGAGCTGTTTTTT
>17|TRBJ1-6|NA|few|TRBV2
CASSEPGLGRGNSPLHF
TGTGCCAGCAGTGAACCAGGCCTGGGGCGGGGGAATTCACCCCTCCACTTT
>17|TRBJ2-3|NA|NA|TRBV24-1
CATSGWGVAYSTDTQYF
TGTGCCACCAGTGGATGGGGGGTGGCCTACTCCACAGATACGCAGTATTTT
>14|TRBJ2-3|NA|NA|TRBV12-3/TRBV12-4
CASSLGSQWHTQYF
TGTGCCAGCAGTTTAGGGTCACAATGGCATACGCAGTATTTT
>15|TRBJ2-3|TRBD2|few|TRBV4-3
CASSQDLAGADTQYF
TGCGCCAGCAGCCAAGACCTAGCGGGGGCAGATACGCAGTATTTT
>12|TRBJ1-1|NA|few|TRBV10-3
CAISEEGAEAFF
TGTGCCATCAGTGAAGAAGGGGCTGAAGCTTTCTTT
>15|TRBJ1-5|TRBD1|NA|TRBV20-1
CSARGTGTGRQPQHF
TGCAGTGCTAGAGGTACCGGGACAGGGCGTCAGCCCCAGCATTTT
>15|TRBJ2-5|TRBD2|few|TRBV4-2
CASSARLAGKETQYF
TGTGCCAGCAGCGCGCGACTAGCGGGGAAAGAGACCCAGTACTTC
>14|TRBJ1-5|NA|NA|TRBV9
CASSPLPGNQPQHF
TGTGCCAGCAGCCCTCTGCCCGGCAATCAGCCCCAGCATTTT
>17|TRBJ2-2|TRBD1|NA|TRBV6-2/TRBV6-3
CASSYSARTGDTGELFF
TGTGCCAGCAGTTACTCAGCCCGGACAGGGGACACCGGGGAGCTGTTTTTT
>13|TRBJ1-1|TRBD1|many|TRBV2
CASSGQGRTEAFF
TGTGCCAGCAGCGGACAGGGGAGGACTGAAGCTTTCTTT
>12|TRBJ1-1|NA|NA|TRBV20-1
CSALDRFSEAFF
TGCAGTGCCTTAGACAGATTCTCTGAAGCTTTCTTT
>12|TRBJ2-5|NA|many|TRBV6-4
CASSDSEETQYF
TGTGCCAGCAGTGACAGTGAAGAGACCCAGTACTTC
>14|TRBJ1-1|TRBD1|few|TRBV20-1
CSARSDRANTEAFF
TGCAGTGCTAGATCAGACAGGGCCAACACTGAAGCTTTCTTT
>14|TRBJ2-1|NA|few|TRBV5-6
CASGNPDSPYEQFF
TGTGCCAGCGGGAATCCTGACTCCCCCTATGAGCAGTTCTTC
>14|TRBJ2-3|NA|NA|TRBV29-1
CSALGGAHPDTQYF
TGCAGCGCCCTAGGGGGGGCCCATCCCGATACGCAGTATTTT
>16|TRBJ1-2|NA|NA|TRBV3-1
CASSPRGPALSYGYTF
TGTGCCAGCAGCCCCCGAGGTCCCGCGTTGTCCTATGGCTACACCTTC
>17|TRBJ1-5|NA|few|TRBV5-6
CASSLAPAGGTNQPQHF
TGTGCCAGCAGCTTGGCCCCCGCGGGGGGAACCAATCAGCCCCAGCATTTT
>14|TRBJ1-1|NA|NA|TRBV11-1
CASSSASSHTEAFF
TGTGCCAGCAGCTCGGCTTCTTCGCACACTGAAGCTTTCTTT
>16|TRBJ2-1|NA|few|TRBV27
CASSPRQFSSYNEQFF
TGTGCCAGCAGTCCCAGACAGTTCAGCTCCTACAATGAGCAGTTCTTC
>16|TRBJ2-7|NA|few|TRBV7-2
CASSLAWQGGSYEQYF
TGTGCCAGCAGCTTAGCATGGCAGGGGGGCTCCTACGAGCAGTACTTC
>17|TRBJ2-3|NA|few|TRBV5-1
CASSLRAAPGGTDTQYF
TGCGCCAGCAGCTTGCGTGCGGCCCCTGGAGGCACAGATACGCAGTATTTT
>16|TRBJ2-1|TRBD2|few|TRBV9
CASQSPSGGVYNEQFF
TGTGCCAGCCAAAGCCCTAGCGGGGGGGTCTACAATGAGCAGTTCTTC
>14|TRBJ2-7|TRBD2|many|TRBV7-2
CASSLDTSGYEQYF
TGTGCCAGCAGCTTAGATACTAGCGGCTACGAGCAGTACTTC
>15|TRBJ2-7|NA|few|TRBV5-1
CASSSPDAGQYEQYF
TGCGCCAGCAGCTCCCCGGACGCAGGTCAATACGAGCAGTACTTC
>19|TRBJ2-1|NA|few|TRBV12-3/TRBV12-4
CASSSSPRTSSKSYNEQFF
TGTGCCAGCAGCTCTAGTCCCCGTACGAGTTCTAAGAGCTACAATGAGCAGTTCTTC
>15|TRBJ1-4|TRBD1|NA|TRBV12-3/TRBV12-4
CASSSHEGAREKLFF
TGTGCCAGCAGTAGTCACGAGGGGGCAAGGGAAAAACTGTTTTTT
>13|TRBJ2-5|NA|few|TRBV7-2
CASSLKYQETQYF
TGTGCCAGCAGCTTAAAGTACCAAGAGACCCAGTACTTC
>12|TRBJ1-1|NA|NA|TRBV19
CASSGDFWEAFF
TGTGCCAGTAGTGGAGACTTTTGGGAAGCTTTCTTT
>11|TRBJ2-1|NA|many|TRBV7-9
CASSPGDEQFF
TGTGCCAGCAGCCCAGGGGATGAGCAGTTCTTC
>13|TRBJ2-1|NA|few|TRBV7-9
CASSLAARGEQFF
TGTGCCAGCAGCTTAGCGGCGAGGGGTGAGCAGTTCTTC
>16|TRBJ2-7|TRBD2|few|TRBV29-1
CSVSQLLAGKFYEQYF
TGCAGCGTTTCCCAACTTCTAGCGGGGAAATTCTACGAGCAGTACTTC
>16|TRBJ1-5|TRBD1|few|TRBV12-3/TRBV12-4
CASSPQGTVSNQPQHF
TGTGCCAGCAGCCCCCAGGGGACAGTGAGCAATCAGCCCCAGCATTTT
>18|TRBJ2-1|TRBD1|few|TRBV14
CASSQEGYWDRVWDEQFF
TGTGCCAGCAGCCAAGAAGGTTATTGGGACAGGGTCTGGGATGAGCAGTTCTTC
>13|TRBJ2-5|NA|NA|TRBV12-5
CASGLANTETQYF
TGTGCTAGTGGTTTGGCAAATACGGAGACCCAGTACTTC
>13|TRBJ2-1|TRBD2|few|TRBV20-1
CSARGTSDNEQFF
TGCAGTGCTAGAGGGACTAGCGACAATGAGCAGTTCTTC
>15|TRBJ2-3|TRBD2|few|TRBV6-1
CASSLRGGLTDTQYF
TGTGCCAGCAGTCTGCGGGGGGGCCTCACAGATACGCAGTATTTT
>15|TRBJ2-7|TRBD2|few|TRBV6-1
CASSNIAGGHYEQYF
TGTGCCAGCAGTAACATAGCGGGGGGGCACTACGAGCAGTACTTC
>12|TRBJ1-1|NA|many|TRBV12-3/TRBV12-4
CASSPGYTEAFF
TGTGCCAGCAGCCCGGGGTACACTGAAGCTTTCTTT
>17|TRBJ2-2|TRBD2|NA|TRBV7-8
CASSSRRGAGGTGELFF
TGTGCCAGCAGCTCCCGGAGGGGAGCGGGAGGGACCGGGGAGCTGTTTTTT
>14|TRBJ2-7|NA|many|TRBV10-3
CATASLSGIGEQYF
TGTGCCACCGCCAGCTTATCAGGGATAGGCGAGCAGTACTTC
>13|TRBJ1-3|NA|few|TRBV7-9
CASSLRWGNTIYF
TGTGCCAGCAGCTTAAGATGGGGAAACACCATATATTTT
>17|TRBJ1-5|NA|NA|TRBV4-3
CASSQGKDSYSNQPQHF
TGCGCCAGCAGCCAAGGGAAAGACAGTTATAGCAATCAGCCCCAGCATTTT
>15|TRBJ2-7|NA|few|TRBV20-1
CSAPTPSILTSEQYF
TGCAGTGCCCCTACTCCCAGCATATTAACGTCCGAGCAGTACTTC
>13|TRBJ2-7|TRBD2|NA|TRBV12-3/TRBV12-4
CASRWGGSGEQYF
TGTGCCAGCAGGTGGGGAGGGAGTGGCGAGCAGTACTTC
>15|TRBJ2-1|NA|NA|TRBV28
CASSPSPAYGNEQFF
TGTGCCAGCAGTCCGAGCCCAGCTTACGGAAATGAGCAGTTCTTC
>14|TRBJ2-3|NA|few|TRBV4-2
CASSQSPSTDTQYF
TGTGCCAGCAGCCAATCGCCATCGACAGATACGCAGTATTTT
>14|TRBJ2-1|TRBD2|few|TRBV6-1
CASSALAGVNEQFF
TGTGCCAGCAGTGCACTAGCGGGAGTCAATGAGCAGTTCTTC
>14|TRBJ1-1|NA|NA|TRBV3-1
CASSQSVMNTEAFF
TGTGCCAGCAGCCAGTCTGTAATGAACACTGAAGCTTTCTTT
>15|TRBJ2-3|TRBD1|NA|TRBV11-2
CASSHPHRGLDTQYF
TGTGCCAGCAGCCATCCACACAGGGGCTTGGATACGCAGTATTTT
>19|TRBJ1-6|NA|few|TRBV11-1
CASSFIVGRVDLANSPLHF
TGTGCCAGCAGCTTTATCGTGGGTAGGGTTGACCTAGCAAATTCACCCCTCCACTTT
>16|TRBJ2-1|NA|NA|TRBV6-4
CASSEMQGAAGSEQFF
TGTGCCAGCAGTGAGATGCAGGGGGCAGCGGGAAGTGAGCAGTTCTTC
>14|TRBJ2-7|NA|NA|TRBV23-1
CASSGSCSSYEQYF
TGCGCCAGCAGTGGGTCCTGTTCTTCCTACGAGCAGTACTTC
>13|TRBJ2-5|TRBD2|NA|TRBV2
CASDAGGQETQYF
TGTGCCAGCGACGCGGGGGGGCAAGAGACCCAGTACTTC